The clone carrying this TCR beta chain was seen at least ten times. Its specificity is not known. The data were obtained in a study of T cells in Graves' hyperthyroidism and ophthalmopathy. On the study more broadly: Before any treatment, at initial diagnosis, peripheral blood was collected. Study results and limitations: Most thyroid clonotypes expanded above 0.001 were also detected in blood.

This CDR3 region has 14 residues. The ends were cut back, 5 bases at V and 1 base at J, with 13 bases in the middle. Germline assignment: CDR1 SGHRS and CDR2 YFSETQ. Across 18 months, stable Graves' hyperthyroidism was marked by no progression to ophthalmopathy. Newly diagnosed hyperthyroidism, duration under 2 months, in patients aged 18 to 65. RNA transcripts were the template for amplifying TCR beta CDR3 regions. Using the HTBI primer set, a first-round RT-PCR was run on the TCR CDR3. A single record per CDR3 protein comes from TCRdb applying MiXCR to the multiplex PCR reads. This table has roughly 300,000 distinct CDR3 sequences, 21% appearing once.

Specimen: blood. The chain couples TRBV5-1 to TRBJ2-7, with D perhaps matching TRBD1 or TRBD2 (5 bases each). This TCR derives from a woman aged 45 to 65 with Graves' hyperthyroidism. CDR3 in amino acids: CASRHDGASYEQYF. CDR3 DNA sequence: TGCGCCAGCAGACACGACGGGGCTTCCTACGAGCAGTACTTC.